These 28 T cell receptor beta chains share one sample of origin, sequenced in a study of T cell repertoires in ileal Crohn's disease. Profiled with immunoSEQ multiplex PCR; TCRdb holds only in-frame clones, not every one. The sample shows more than 11,000 clones, 70% of them seen only once. The sample consisted of ileal tissue. The receptors were gathered from an adult with Crohn's disease.

The chain recombines TRBV5-5 with TRBJ2-7; D might be TRBD1 (5 bases). In germline, CDR1 is SGHKS, CDR2 YYEKEE (reference sequence). CDR3 length: 13 residues. V lost 0 bases and J lost 7, with 11 bases in between. The CDR3 coding sequence is TGTGCCAGCAGCTTGGGCAGGGTAACGGAGCAGTACTTC. This codes for CASSLGRVTEQYF.

The chain uses TRBV11-2 and TRBJ1-3; TRBD1 matches at 8 bases. This CDR3 contains 16 residues. The trim removed 3 bases at V and 0 bases at J, leaving 4 bases unmatched. CDR1 and CDR2 (germline): SGHAT, FQNNGV. As DNA, the CDR3 is TGTGCCAGCAGCTTGACAGGGGCCCTCTCTGGAAACACCATATATTTT. Amino acids: CASSLTGALSGNTIYF.

The CDR3: CASTSTGEGDGYTF. The CDR3 region has the DNA TGCGCCAGCACCTCCACAGGGGAAGGGGATGGCTACACCTTC. The V gene is TRBV10-2, the J gene TRBJ1-2; 7 bases match TRBD1. Trimming removed 7 bases from V and 6 bases from J; junction bases left unmatched: 11. The CDR3 spans 14 residues. Germline V CDR1 and CDR2: WSHSY, SAAADI.

The chain carries TRBV28 and TRBJ2-7; D unclear. CDR1 and CDR2 from the germline V gene are MDHEN and SYDVKM. CDR3 length: 12 residues. Trimming stripped 3 bases from V and 6 bases from J, with 9 bases between. The DNA of the CDR3 is TGTGCCAGCAGTTTGGCCGGGTTCGAGCAGTACTTC. This translates into CASSLAGFEQYF.

The chain is built from TRBV9 and TRBJ2-1; 7 bases align to TRBD2. The V gene end was trimmed by 3 bases and the J gene end by 0 bases; junction bases not matched to a gene: 3. In germline, CDR1 is SGDLS, CDR2 YYNGEE. The CDR3 has 15 amino acids. CDR3: CASSGGGLSYNEQFF. The CDR3, as DNA: TGTGCCAGCAGCGGCGGGGGACTCTCCTACAATGAGCAGTTCTTC.

This clone was observed a few times. The chain recombines TRBV6-5 with TRBJ1-4; D might be TRBD1 (5 bases). The CDR3 loop spans 14 amino acids. Trimming left V 5 bases short and J 4 bases short, with 11 bases between. From germline, CDR1 is MNHEY and CDR2 SVGAGI. In nucleotides, the CDR3 is TGTGCCAGCAGTATTGGGGGTTATAATGAAAAACTGTTTTTT. It yields the protein CASSIGGYNEKLFF.

This clone has only a few counts. The gene calls are TRBV4-2 and TRBJ2-7, with a tentative D call TRBD2 (7 bases). This CDR3 contains 16 residues. Trimming shortened V by 1 base and J by 4 bases, and 17 bases separated the two germline ends. Looked up from germline, CDR1 is LGHNA and CDR2 is YNFKEQ. The chain's CDR3 is CASSQVGAGEMYEQYF. CDR3 nucleotides: TGTGCCAGCAGCCAAGTGGGGGCGGGGGAAATGTACGAGCAGTACTTC.

This clone appeared a few times. V is TRBV5-1 and J is TRBJ2-1; D is tentatively TRBD1 or TRBD2 (7 bases each). Germline V CDR1 and CDR2: SGHRS, YFSETQ. V was clipped by 2 bases and J by 5 bases, with 14 bases between them. The CDR3 covers 15 residues. This chain's CDR3 is CASSFISGGDNEQFF. The CDR3 DNA reads as TGCGCCAGCAGCTTTATTTCAGGGGGGGACAATGAGCAGTTCTTC.

J is TRBJ2-7 and V is TRBV19, with TRBD1 matching over 11 bases. CDR1 is LNHDA and CDR2 is SQIVND in the germline V gene (reference sequence). The CDR3 runs to 18 residues. V trimming: 5 bases; J trimming: 0 bases; junction bases outside the gene matches: 12. The CDR3 DNA sequence: TGTGCCAGTAGTGGAAAGCCGGGACAGGGGGTTAGCTCCTACGAGCAGTACTTC. Its protein product is CASSGKPGQGVSSYEQYF.

This clone was seen only a few times. The CDR3 loop is CASSSQSTEPLEQFF. The DNA of the CDR3 is TGCGCCAGCAGCTCGCAATCGACAGAACCCCTCGAGCAGTTCTTC. The V call is TRBV5-1, the J call TRBJ2-1; TRBD1 might be the D (5 bases). Germline V gives CDR1 SGHRS, CDR2 YFSETQ. The germline V and J ends were trimmed by 3 bases and 10 bases, with 20 bases remaining between them. CDR3 length: 15 amino acids.

The V call is TRBV30, the J call TRBJ2-6, with D hard to call. Deletions cut 5 bases from V and 4 bases from J, with 12 bases between. The CDR3 has 14 residues. The germline gives CDR1 GTSNPN, CDR2 SVGIG (reference sequence). In DNA, the CDR3 is TGTGCCTGGGGTGGCCCCTGGGGGGCCAACGTCCTGACTTTC. Translated, it gives CAWGGPWGANVLTF. Variable domain in full (rest from reference TRBV30 and TRBJ2-6): SQTIHQWPATLVQPVGSPLSLECTVEGTSNPNLYWYRQAAGRGLQLLFYSVGIGQISSEVPQNLSASRPQDRQFILSSKKLLLSDSGFYLCAWGGPWGANVLTFGAGSRLTVL.

The chain uses TRBV12-2 and TRBJ1-2; TRBD1, the table's D call, was not compared with the DNA. TRBV12-2 is annotated as a pseudogene. The CDR3 spans 13 residues. The CDR3 DNA follows: TGTGCAAGTCGCCACGACAGCAACTATGGCTACACCTTC. It specifies CASRHDSNYGYTF.

This clone was picked up one time. This chain joins TRBV15 and TRBJ2-1, with D unclear. The V end was cut by 1 base, the J end by 4 bases, with 8 bases between. The CDR3 extends over 14 amino acids. Germline lookup yields CDR1 LNHNV and CDR2 YYDKDF (reference sequence). The CDR3 nucleotides read TGTGCCACCAGCAGAGGCTTTGTTTACAATGAGCAGTTCTTC. Translated, it gives CATSRGFVYNEQFF.

The chain couples TRBV27 to TRBJ2-3, with D hard to call. The CDR3 runs 12 residues. Germline V CDR1 and CDR2: MNHEY, SMNVEV (reference sequence). V lost 5 bases and J lost 4, with 7 bases in between. The CDR3 is CASSVPPDTQYF. The CDR3 DNA reads TGTGCCAGCAGTGTACCCCCAGATACGCAGTATTTT.

The chain has TRBV6-1 and TRBJ1-1, with D uncertain. Trimming shortened V by 8 bases and J by 1 base, and 14 bases separated the two germline ends. Germline V gene data show CDR1 as MNHNS and CDR2 as SASEGT. The CDR3 consists of 14 residues. As DNA, the CDR3 is TGTGCCAGCGCCTCGAGGGCCTCGAACACTGAAGCTTTCTTT. Protein product: CASASRASNTEAFF.

The rearrangement joins TRBV15 to TRBJ1-1; D may be TRBD1 (6 bases). The CDR3 has 13 residues. V was pared by 4 bases and J by 4 bases, with 10 bases between. Germline CDR1 and CDR2: LNHNV and YYDKDF (reference sequence). CDR3 sequence (DNA): TGTGCCACCAGCACCCAACAGGGCACTGAAGCTTTCTTT. Protein product: CATSTQQGTEAFF.

This rearrangement joins TRBV27 to TRBJ1-4, with TRBD1 matching over 9 bases. Germline loops: CDR1 MNHEY, CDR2 SMNVEV (reference sequence). The V gene end was trimmed by 4 bases and the J gene end by 4 bases; junction bases not matched to a gene: 19. The length of the CDR3 is 20 residues. This CDR3 reads CASSSTRATGGRRNNEKLFF. The CDR3 DNA reads TGTGCCAGCAGTTCCACCAGGGCGACAGGGGGACGTCGAAATAATGAAAAACTGTTTTTT.

V gene TRBV5-4 combines with J gene TRBJ2-2; D perhaps matches TRBD1 (6 bases). This CDR3 comprises 16 residues. Per germline, CDR1 SGHNT and CDR2 YYREEE (reference sequence). Trimming cost V 5 bases and J 2 bases, with 16 bases left between them. CDR3 in DNA: TGTGCCAGCAGTTATGGTAGGACAGTAAACACCGGGGAGCTGTTTTTT. As protein: CASSYGRTVNTGELFF.

Within the sample, this clone is large (0.1 to 1%). The chain combines TRBV27 with TRBJ1-1, with 9 bases identical to TRBD1. In germline, CDR1 is MNHEY, CDR2 SMNVEV (reference sequence). This CDR3 contains 15 residues. V lost 5 bases, J lost 0 bases, and 4 bases stayed unmatched. This chain's CDR3 is CASSPTGGLNTEAFF. CDR3 bases: TGTGCCAGCAGTCCTACAGGGGGCCTGAACACTGAAGCTTTCTTT.

This sequence joins TRBV11-2 and TRBJ1-2; weak D call: TRBD1 (5 bases). CDR3 length: 14 amino acids. CDR1 is SGHAT and CDR2 is FQNNGV in the germline V gene. Trimming pared 8 bases from V and 2 bases from J, leaving 15 bases between. DNA for the CDR3: TGTGCCAGCCGGGGGACCCTAACGAACTATGGCTACACCTTC. Residues: CASRGTLTNYGYTF.

The chain uses TRBV19 and TRBJ1-2; 12 positions match TRBD1. With V trimmed by 3 bases and J by 4 bases, 9 bases remained unmatched. This CDR3 is 17 amino acids long. Looked up from germline, CDR1 is LNHDA and CDR2 is SQIVND (reference sequence). The CDR3 bases are TGTGCCAGTAGTATGATGGGACAGGGGGCTTTATCCTATGGCTACACCTTC. The encoded protein is CASSMMGQGALSYGYTF.

CDR3 nucleotide sequence: TGTGCCAGCAGCCCGTCCACGAGTCTTGGCTACACCTTC. It specifies CASSPSTSLGYTF. The chain has TRBV27 and TRBJ1-2, with no clear D. Germline V gene lookup returns CDR1 MNHEY and CDR2 SMNVEV (reference sequence). The CDR3 covers 13 residues. The ends were cut back, 6 bases at V and 7 bases at J, with 15 bases in the middle.

This clone was detected only a few times. V gene TRBV28 combines with J gene TRBJ2-7; D is ambiguous. CDR1 and CDR2 from the germline V gene are MDHEN and SYDVKM. The germline V and J ends were trimmed by 2 bases and 3 bases, with 14 bases remaining between them. CDR3 size: 15 residues. The CDR3: CASSLPLDGYYEQYF. The DNA of the CDR3 is TGTGCCAGCAGTTTACCCCTGGACGGTTACTACGAGCAGTACTTC.

The gene calls are TRBV6-5 and TRBJ2-7, with no clear D. Trimming removed 7 bases at V and 5 bases at J, with 18 bases between. The CDR3 sequence is 14 residues long. CDR1 and CDR2 from the germline V gene are MNHEY and SVGAGI. CDR3 sequence reads: CASKLQIARDEQYF. The CDR3 DNA sequence: TGTGCCAGCAAATTACAGATAGCACGAGACGAGCAGTACTTC.

This clone was detected a few times. The rearrangement uses TRBV20-1 and TRBJ2-1; D uncertain. The V gene's germline CDR1 is DFQATT and CDR2 SNEGSKA (reference sequence). The CDR3 has 10 amino acids. The germline V and J ends were trimmed by 5 bases and 6 bases, with 5 bases remaining between them. The DNA for the CDR3 is TGCAGTGCTCTGGGCAATGAGCAGTTCTTC. This encodes CSALGNEQFF.

This chain links TRBV19 with TRBJ1-1; 10 positions match TRBD1. This CDR3 is 15 amino acids long. The germline gives CDR1 LNHDA, CDR2 SQIVND (reference sequence). The V gene end was trimmed by 5 bases and the J gene end by 4 bases; junction bases not matched to a gene: 7. CDR3 bases: TGTGCCAGTAGTCCATATGGACAGGGGGGCACTGAAGCTTTCTTT. Translation gives CASSPYGQGGTEAFF.

This clone qualifies as medium-sized. This chain uses TRBV9 with TRBJ2-5; TRBD2 agrees at 7 bases. The length of the CDR3 is 15 residues. V was clipped by 2 bases and J by 4 bases; unmatched bases: 8. Germline lookup yields CDR1 SGDLS and CDR2 YYNGEE. The CDR3 loop is CASSVVGGVGETQYF. In nucleotides, the CDR3 is TGTGCCAGCAGCGTGGTTGGGGGGGTTGGAGAGACCCAGTACTTC.

The genes are TRBV20-1 and TRBJ1-1; 9 nucleotides align to TRBD1. J lost 10 bases, V lost 5 bases, and 5 bases had no gene match. Germline V gene sequence: CDR1 DFQATT, CDR2 SNEGSKA (reference sequence). This CDR3 contains 11 residues. CDR3 loop: CSAGTGLGAFF. CDR3 DNA: TGCAGTGCTGGGACAGGGCTTGGAGCTTTCTTT.